Sequencing of this T cell receptor beta chain was carried out in a study of CD8+ T cells in alopecia areata. As for the study in general: Each of the treated patients was given oral tofacitinib, 5 to 10 mg twice daily, for moderate-to-severe alopecia areata.

It was cDNA, reverse transcribed from extracted RNA, that served as the sequencing template. Method: immunoSEQ multiplex PCR; TCRdb's copy keeps in-frame clones and lacks some. The table records about 250,000 clones, 60% of them present only once. V was shortened by 0 bases and J by 2 bases, with 5 bases between the two germline ends. CDR1 and CDR2 from the germline V gene are SGDLS and YYNGEE. The CDR3 is made up of 13 amino acids. The treatment was: oral pan-JAK inhibitor, 5-10 mg twice daily. Sequenced here: CD4+ T cells sorted from blood, sampled between weeks 51 and 54, from a patient treated with tofacitinib. This TCR was sampled from a human donor with alopecia areata. The chain is built from TRBV9 and TRBJ1-2; D remains unclear. The CDR3 region has the DNA TGTGCCAGCAGCGTAGGAGGGAACTATGGCTACACCTTC. It codes for CASSVGGNYGYTF.